A selection of T cell receptor beta chains follows, all from one sample in a study of T cell responses to AZD1222 COVID-19 vaccine. Profiling relied on immunoSEQ multiplex PCR, and the TCRdb table lists in-frame clones only, not all of them. The sample lists 80,000 or so clones; about 74% were seen once. This specimen consisted of peripheral blood, obtained 28 days after the second dose of the MenACWY control vaccine. The receptors come from an adult who received the MenACWY meningococcal vaccine as a control. The CDR3 runs from the conserved cysteine through the conserved F or W. D genes are given only for firm matches. Size tells how often a clone was seen (once, few, many) or the class of an expanded clone, and some rows leave it out.

NA,NA,TRBV12-3/TRBV12-4,TRBJ1-1,TGTGCCAGCAGTTACTCAGGGACCACTGAAGCTTTCTTT,CASSYSGTTEAFF
NA,NA,TRBV5-6,TRBJ1-2,TGTGCCAGCAGCGCCCGGGACCGGGGCGGCTACACCTTC,CASSARDRGGYTF
NA,NA,TRBV2,TRBJ2-1,TGTGCCAGCACCGCCCTGGAACAGTTCTTC,CASTALEQFF
NA,TRBD2,TRBV3-1/TRBV3-2,TRBJ2-2,TGTGCCAGCAGCCAACCCGCGGGGGGGGCCGGGGAGCTGTTTTTT,CASSQPAGGAGELFF
NA,NA,TRBV5-1,TRBJ2-7,TGCGCCAGCAGCTGGGGATCTTACTACGAGCAGTACTTC,CASSWGSYYEQYF
NA,NA,TRBV28,TRBJ1-5,TGTGCCAGCAGTTTTAGGTCCCAGTATAGCAATCAGCCCCAGCATTTT,CASSFRSQYSNQPQHF
NA,TRBD2,TRBV4-1,TRBJ2-3,TGCGCCAGCAGCCAAATTGTTACTAAGGGACTAGGAGATACGCAGTATTTT,CASSQIVTKGLGDTQYF
NA,NA,TRBV5-1,TRBJ1-2,TGCGCCAGCAGCCCGGACGGGGCTAGGGGCTACACCTTC,CASSPDGARGYTF
NA,TRBD1,TRBV5-1,TRBJ2-7,TGCGCCAGCAGCTCAGACAGGGACGAGCAGTACTTC,CASSSDRDEQYF
NA,NA,TRBV2,TRBJ2-7,TGTGCCAGCACCTCCCCGGGCCTCTACGAGCAGTACTTC,CASTSPGLYEQYF
NA,NA,TRBV30,TRBJ2-2,TGTGCCTGGACCAAGAACACCGGGGAGCTGTTTTTT,CAWTKNTGELFF
NA,NA,TRBV2,TRBJ1-2,TGTGCCAGCAGTGAAGGTCGGGGGCTCTATGGCTACACCTTC,CASSEGRGLYGYTF
NA,TRBD2,TRBV2,TRBJ2-4,TGTGCCAGCAGTGAAGCAGGCGGGGGGGCCCCCAAAAACATTCAGTACTTC,CASSEAGGGAPKNIQYF
NA,TRBD1,TRBV19,TRBJ2-5,TGTGCCAGTAGTTCCAGGACAGGGGAGGAGACCCAGTACTTC,CASSSRTGEETQYF
NA,TRBD1,TRBV5-4,TRBJ2-7,TGTGCCAGCAGGTCGAACCAGGGGGCGCAAGAGCAGTACTTC,CASRSNQGAQEQYF
NA,TRBD2,TRBV5-1,TRBJ2-3,TGCGCCAGCAGCTCAGCGGGAGCATACACAGATACGCAGTATTTT,CASSSAGAYTDTQYF
once,NA,TRBV5-1,TRBJ2-2,TGCGCCAGCAGTCGTAGCGGGACAGTGAACACCGGGGAGCTGTTTTTT,CASSRSGTVNTGELFF
NA,TRBD2,TRBV28,TRBJ2-7,TGTGCCAGCAGTTTAGTACGTCGGACTAGCGGACATCCCTACGAGCAGTACTTC,CASSLVRRTSGHPYEQYF
once,TRBD2,TRBV7-2,TRBJ2-7,TGTGCCAGCAGCTTAGGAACTAGCGGGAGGACACTGTTCTACGAGCAGTACTTC,CASSLGTSGRTLFYEQYF
NA,TRBD1,TRBV7-2,TRBJ1-4,TGTGCCAGCAGCTTAGGGACAGGTCCCTTAGAGGGAAAACTGTTTTTT,CASSLGTGPLEGKLFF
once,NA,TRBV5-1,TRBJ1-2,TGCGCCAGCAGTCCAAACTCCGGGAGCGACTATGGCTACACCTTC,CASSPNSGSDYGYTF
NA,TRBD1,TRBV4-1,TRBJ1-4,TGCGCCAGCAGCCAAGGCCCCGACAGGGCAGCACTGTTTTTT,CASSQGPDRAALFF
NA,NA,TRBV15,TRBJ1-3,TGTGCCACCAGCAATGGGGTCTCCGGAAACACCATATATTTT,CATSNGVSGNTIYF
few,NA,TRBV30,TRBJ1-5,TGTGCCTGGAGCGCCGGGTGGGGTAATAGCAATCAGCCCCAGCATTTT,CAWSAGWGNSNQPQHF
NA,NA,TRBV3-1/TRBV3-2,TRBJ1-1,TGTGCCAGCAGCCAAGAAGGGGGAGAGGGCCTGGGTAGGACTGAAGCTTTCTTT,CASSQEGGEGLGRTEAFF
few,NA,TRBV5-5,TRBJ2-5,TGTGCCAGCAGCCCCGAGGACCGGGCCCAGTACTTC,CASSPEDRAQYF
NA,NA,TRBV6-5,TRBJ1-5,TGTGCCAGCAGCGCTTTAGGGGAAAATCAGCCCCAGCATTTT,CASSALGENQPQHF
NA,NA,TRBV5-6,TRBJ1-1,TGTGCCAGCAGCCCGGGGCATGCCCACACTGAAGCTTTCTTT,CASSPGHAHTEAFF
once,NA,TRBV29-1,TRBJ2-7,TGCAGCGCTCAATGGAAAGCAAACGAGCAGTACTTC,CSAQWKANEQYF
NA,TRBD1,TRBV5-8,TRBJ2-7,TGTGCCAGCAGCTTTTCGACCGGGACAGGGGACCACGAGCAGTACTTC,CASSFSTGTGDHEQYF
NA,TRBD1,TRBV10-2,TRBJ2-7,TGCGCCAGCAGACCCGGGACAGGGGCCCGAGAGCAGTACTTC,CASRPGTGAREQYF
NA,TRBD2,TRBV7-8,TRBJ2-1,TGTGCCAGCAGCTTTGGCGGGAGGGGAGATGAGCAGTTCTTC,CASSFGGRGDEQFF
few,TRBD1,TRBV19,TRBJ1-5,TGTGCCAGTAGTCGGACAGGGGACCAGCCCCAGCATTTT,CASSRTGDQPQHF
few,NA,TRBV28,TRBJ2-7,TGTGCCAGCAGTTTCCGCGGGCGCTCCTACGAGCAGTACTTC,CASSFRGRSYEQYF
NA,NA,TRBV19,TRBJ1-4,TGTGCCAGTAGTATGAGGAGAGGAGAAAAACTGTTTTTT,CASSMRRGEKLFF
NA,TRBD2,TRBV2,TRBJ2-7,TGTGCCAGCAGTGAGAGCGGGAGGGCTTCGAGGGAGTACTTC,CASSESGRASREYF
NA,NA,TRBV19,TRBJ2-1,TGTGCCAGTAGTGACGGGGCCACCTACAATGAGCAGTTCTTC,CASSDGATYNEQFF
once,NA,TRBV7-9,TRBJ1-3,TGTGCCAGCAGCTTAGACGGGGTTGGAAACACCATATATTTT,CASSLDGVGNTIYF
NA,NA,TRBV7-2,TRBJ1-4,TGTGCCAGCAGGAAGACACCGACAACTAATGAAAAACTGTTTTTT,CASRKTPTTNEKLFF
once,TRBD2,TRBV11-2,TRBJ2-1,TGTGCCAGCAGCTTACGGGGGGGGAGCGGAGCCCTCCTGAATGAGCAGTTCTTC,CASSLRGGSGALLNEQFF
NA,NA,TRBV11-2,TRBJ2-7,TGTGCCAGCAGCTCCGGGGCAGGGCCCTCTATAACCTACGAGCAGTACTTC,CASSSGAGPSITYEQYF
few,NA,TRBV18,TRBJ1-1,TGTGCCAGCTCTCCGTCCATCATGAACACTGAAGCTTTCTTT,CASSPSIMNTEAFF
NA,NA,TRBV6-5,TRBJ1-6,TGTGCCAGCAGTCCAGGACGGAATTCACCCCTCCACTTT,CASSPGRNSPLHF
NA,NA,TRBV11-1,TRBJ2-3,TGTGCCAGCAGTTTACAGCCTTCATCAGATACGCAGTATTTT,CASSLQPSSDTQYF
NA,TRBD2,TRBV5-8,TRBJ2-1,TGTGCCAGCAGCCCACAGGGACTAGCGGGGGGGGTGTCCTACAATGAGCAGTTCTTC,CASSPQGLAGGVSYNEQFF